This T cell receptor (beta chain) stems from a study of shared clonotypes between healthy human individuals. In the study overall: The people who gave samples were two women and a few men aged 18 to 49.

CD45RO-negative cells were positively selected for CCR7, leaving out terminally differentiated effector memory CD45RA+ cells. The CDR3 consists of 13 residues. J was trimmed by 6 bases and V by 5 bases; bases with no gene match: 4. Germline CDR1 and CDR2: MNHEY and SMNVEV (reference sequence). As regards this clone: Its antigen is as yet unknown.

It was at deep level that the assay was run. Profiling relied on immunoSEQ multiplex PCR, and the TCRdb table lists in-frame clones only, not all of them. There are about 2.1 million clones in the sample; roughly 93% occur only once, and around 1.7% lies in the top ten. General study points: The diversity represented, both genetic and in exposure history, was limited by few donors. Inspection by rarefaction showed sorted-subset sequencing to be incomplete despite large depth.

This TCR derives from a man in his late teens or twenties in good health. Some clones in this sample may be carry-over from other donors' samples. Sequenced sample: naive CD8+ T cells from PBMCs. V usage is TRBV27 and J usage is TRBJ2-1; 7 positions agree with TRBD1. DNA for the CDR3: TGTGCCAGCAGTGACAGACAGGGCAATGAGCAGTTCTTC. This translates into CASSDRQGNEQFF.